A selection of T cell receptor beta chains follows, all from one sample in a study of T cells in Graves' hyperthyroidism and ophthalmopathy. Each CDR3 protein is one row after TCRdb ran MiXCR on the multiplex PCR reads. Of about 700,000 distinct CDR3 sequences in the sample, 14% were seen once. Sequencing was done on a sample of blood. The origin of the receptors is a woman aged 18-29 years with Graves' hyperthyroidism. Each CDR3 is given with its conserved first and last residue. The D gene is left open where the match is weak. Size is omitted from some rows. Given values are once, few, many or a class for expanded clones.

size: many
J: TRBJ2-1
V: TRBV28
D: TRBD2
DNA: TGTGCCAGCACTCCATCCAAGCGGGAGGGCCGCTACAATGAGCAGTTCTTC
CDR3: CASTPSKREGRYNEQFF

size: many
J: TRBJ2-1
V: TRBV30
D: .
DNA: TGTGCCTGGACTGGGTACTCCTACAATGAGCAGTTCTTC
CDR3: CAWTGYSYNEQFF

size: many
J: TRBJ2-5
V: TRBV10-3
D: TRBD2
DNA: TGTGCCATCGGGACTAGCGAAGAGACCCAGTACTTC
CDR3: CAIGTSEETQYF

size: many
J: TRBJ2-7
V: TRBV15
D: TRBD1
DNA: TGTGCCACCAGCACCGGACAGGGGGCCTACGAGCAGTACTTC
CDR3: CATSTGQGAYEQYF

size: many
J: TRBJ2-1
V: TRBV13
D: TRBD1
DNA: TGTGCCAGCAGCCTCCGGGACAGGGGTATCAATGAGCAGTTCTTC
CDR3: CASSLRDRGINEQFF

size: .
J: TRBJ2-7
V: TRBV24-1
D: TRBD1
DNA: TGTGCCACCAGCCAGCTTAGGGGGCCCAACTCCTACGAGCAGTACTTC
CDR3: CATSQLRGPNSYEQYF

size: many
J: TRBJ1-1
V: TRBV18
D: .
DNA: TGTGCCAGCTCACCTTCAGCGAACACTGAAGCTTTCTTT
CDR3: CASSPSANTEAFF

size: few
J: TRBJ2-3
V: TRBV9
D: .
DNA: TGTGCCAGCAGCGTAGGGACTTCCCACACAGATACGCAGTATTTT
CDR3: CASSVGTSHTDTQYF

size: many
J: TRBJ1-5
V: TRBV5-8
D: .
DNA: TGTGCCAGCAGCTTGGAGGACCTTTATAGCAATCAGCCCCAGCATTTT
CDR3: CASSLEDLYSNQPQHF

size: many
J: TRBJ2-7
V: TRBV27
D: .
DNA: TGTGCCAGCAGTTCCTCCGGGGGATTGGGCTACGAGCAGTACTTC
CDR3: CASSSSGGLGYEQYF

size: many
J: TRBJ2-1
V: TRBV3-1
D: .
DNA: TGTGCCAGCAGCCAAGAAGGAAGATGGGGCGCGCCTTACAATGAGCAGTTCTTC
CDR3: CASSQEGRWGAPYNEQFF

size: .
J: TRBJ2-3
V: TRBV4-3
D: .
DNA: TGCGCCAGCAGCTCGCCCCTCGCAGATACGCAGTATTTT
CDR3: CASSSPLADTQYF

size: .
J: TRBJ2-1
V: TRBV3-1
D: .
DNA: TGTGCCAGCAGCCCACAAGACGACAGGCGACTTACGTTCTTC
CDR3: CASSPQDDRRLTFF

size: few
J: TRBJ1-5
V: TRBV5-8
D: .
DNA: TGTGCCAGCAGCCAGGGTACGGGGGTGTCCCATCAGCCCCAGCATTTT
CDR3: CASSQGTGVSHQPQHF

size: many
J: TRBJ2-7
V: TRBV2
D: TRBD1
DNA: TGTGCCAGCAGTGCAGGAAGCCAGGGGGCCTACGAGCAGTACTTC
CDR3: CASSAGSQGAYEQYF

size: .
J: TRBJ2-2
V: TRBV4-1
D: TRBD1
DNA: TGCGCCAGCAGACAGGGGGATGGGGAGCTGTTTTTT
CDR3: CASRQGDGELFF

size: few
J: TRBJ2-5
V: TRBV4-1
D: .
DNA: TGCGCCAGCAGCACGGGGAGAGGGACCCAGTACTTC
CDR3: CASSTGRGTQYF

size: many
J: TRBJ2-7
V: TRBV20-1
D: .
DNA: TGCAGTGCTAGAGATACGGGATCCATTTCCTACGAGCAGTACTTC
CDR3: CSARDTGSISYEQYF

size: .
J: TRBJ2-1
V: TRBV6-1
D: .
DNA: TGTGCCAGCAGTTATAATTCTTGGAATGAGCAGTTCTTC
CDR3: CASSYNSWNEQFF

size: many
J: TRBJ2-7
V: TRBV29-1
D: .
DNA: TGCAGCGTTTCAGGGAGCTCCTACGAGCAGTACTTC
CDR3: CSVSGSSYEQYF

size: few
J: TRBJ1-1
V: TRBV20-1
D: .
DNA: TGCAGTGCTAGGGAGGACAGAGAAGCTTTCTTT
CDR3: CSAREDREAFF

size: few
J: TRBJ2-4
V: TRBV12-3/TRBV12-4
D: .
DNA: TGTGCCAGCAGTCGATTCGCAGGTCGGACTATTTCAGTCTTC
CDR3: CASSRFAGRTISVF

size: many
J: TRBJ1-2
V: TRBV30
D: .
DNA: TGTGCCTGGAGTTGGGGAGCCAGGGGCTATGGCTACACCTTC
CDR3: CAWSWGARGYGYTF

size: many
J: TRBJ1-2
V: TRBV20-1
D: .
DNA: TGCAGTGCTAGAGACCCCGCGAACTATGGCTACACCTTC
CDR3: CSARDPANYGYTF

size: few
J: TRBJ1-1
V: TRBV9
D: .
DNA: TGTGCCAGCAGCCCCACCTCGGGGGCGGCGACCACTGAAGCTTTCTTT
CDR3: CASSPTSGAATTEAFF

size: few
J: TRBJ2-2
V: TRBV20-1
D: .
DNA: TGCAGTGCTAAGCGGGACACCGGGGAGCTGTTTTTT
CDR3: CSAKRDTGELFF

size: .
J: TRBJ2-7
V: TRBV3-1
D: TRBD2
DNA: TGTGCCAGCAGCTATCGTAGCGGGAGCGACGAGCAGTACTTC
CDR3: CASSYRSGSDEQYF

size: many
J: TRBJ2-5
V: TRBV27
D: .
DNA: TGTGCCAGCAGTTGGCAGGGTGTTCGGGGAGAGACCCAGTACTTC
CDR3: CASSWQGVRGETQYF

size: few
J: TRBJ2-1
V: TRBV11-1
D: .
DNA: TGTGCCAGCGGACATACTAGTTATGAGCAGTTCTTC
CDR3: CASGHTSYEQFF

size: many
J: TRBJ1-5
V: TRBV4-3
D: .
DNA: TGCGCCAGCAGCCAAGAAGTGGATAGCAATCAGCCCCAGCATTTT
CDR3: CASSQEVDSNQPQHF

size: many
J: TRBJ1-1
V: TRBV19
D: TRBD1
DNA: TGTGCCAGTGGGGACAGGGGGATTGGCACTGAAGCTTTCTTT
CDR3: CASGDRGIGTEAFF

size: few
J: TRBJ2-7
V: TRBV29-1
D: TRBD2
DNA: TGCAGCGTTGTTGTAACTAGCGGGAGGATTAGGAACGAGCAGTACTTC
CDR3: CSVVVTSGRIRNEQYF

size: .
J: TRBJ2-7
V: TRBV6-1
D: .
DNA: TGTGCCAGCGCGGACCGAATCTCCTACGAGCAGTACTTC
CDR3: CASADRISYEQYF

size: few
J: TRBJ2-7
V: TRBV7-3
D: .
DNA: TGTGCCAGCAGCTTACGGCGGGAAGGAGAGCAGTACTTC
CDR3: CASSLRREGEQYF

size: once
J: TRBJ2-1
V: TRBV4-3
D: TRBD2
DNA: TGCGCCAGCAGCCAAGTCTTGCTAGCGGGACCAAATGAGCAGTTCTTC
CDR3: CASSQVLLAGPNEQFF

size: many
J: TRBJ2-7
V: TRBV11-2
D: TRBD1
DNA: TGTGCCAGCAGTTCTAACCGGGACAGGGGGCCCCACGAGCAGTACTTC
CDR3: CASSSNRDRGPHEQYF

size: many
J: TRBJ2-1
V: TRBV11-2
D: .
DNA: TGTGCCAGCAGGCCGGGGTTATCGTACAATGAGCAGTTCTTC
CDR3: CASRPGLSYNEQFF

size: many
J: TRBJ2-5
V: TRBV7-8
D: TRBD2
DNA: TGTGCCAGCAGCTTACGGGGACTACATCGGGAGACCCAGTACTTC
CDR3: CASSLRGLHRETQYF

size: .
J: TRBJ2-2
V: TRBV12-3/TRBV12-4
D: TRBD2
DNA: TGTGCCAGCAGTAGCGGACTAGCGGTCCCAGTGAACACCGGGGAGCTGTTTTTT
CDR3: CASSSGLAVPVNTGELFF

size: many
J: TRBJ2-3
V: TRBV7-2
D: TRBD2
DNA: TGTGCCAGCAGCTACCGTAGCGGGAGGGCCTTGGATACGCAGTATTTT
CDR3: CASSYRSGRALDTQYF

size: many
J: TRBJ2-1
V: TRBV3-1
D: TRBD2
DNA: TGTGCCAGCAGCCCTTTCGGACTAGGGAAGAACAATGAGCAGTTCTTC
CDR3: CASSPFGLGKNNEQFF

size: once
J: TRBJ2-1
V: TRBV6-5
D: .
DNA: TGTGCCAGCAGTTACACGATTTGGAATGAGCAGTTCTTC
CDR3: CASSYTIWNEQFF

size: .
J: TRBJ2-1
V: TRBV10-3
D: TRBD1
DNA: TGTGCCATCAGTGAGGGACAGGGGTTTAATGAGCAGTTCTTC
CDR3: CAISEGQGFNEQFF

size: many
J: TRBJ2-7
V: TRBV2
D: TRBD1
DNA: TGTGCCAGCGAGTCCCGGGACAGAGCCTACGAGCAGTACTTC
CDR3: CASESRDRAYEQYF

size: few
J: TRBJ1-2
V: TRBV6-2/TRBV6-3
D: .
DNA: TGTGCCAGCAGCCGCGGGGTTCGTAACTATGGCTACACCTTC
CDR3: CASSRGVRNYGYTF